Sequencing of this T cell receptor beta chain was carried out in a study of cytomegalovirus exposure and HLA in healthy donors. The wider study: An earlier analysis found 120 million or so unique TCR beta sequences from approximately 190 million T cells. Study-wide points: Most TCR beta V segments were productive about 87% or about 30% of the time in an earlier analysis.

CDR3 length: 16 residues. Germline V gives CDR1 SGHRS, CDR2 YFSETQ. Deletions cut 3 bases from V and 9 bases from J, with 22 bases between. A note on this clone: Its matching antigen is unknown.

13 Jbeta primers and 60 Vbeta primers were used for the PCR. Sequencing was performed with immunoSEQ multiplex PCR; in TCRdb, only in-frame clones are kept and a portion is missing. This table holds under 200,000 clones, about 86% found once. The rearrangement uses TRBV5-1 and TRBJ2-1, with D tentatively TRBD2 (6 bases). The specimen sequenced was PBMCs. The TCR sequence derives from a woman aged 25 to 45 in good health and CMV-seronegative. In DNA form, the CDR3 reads TGCGCCAGCAGCTCCGCCCTGGGCGGGAATGGCGGTGAGCAGTTCTTC. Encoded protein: CASSSALGGNGGEQFF. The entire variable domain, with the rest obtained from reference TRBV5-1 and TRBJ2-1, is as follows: KAGVTQTPRYLIKTRGQQVTLSCSPISGHRSVSWYQQTPGQGLQFLFEYFSETQRNKGNFPGRFSGRQFSNSRSEMNVSTLELGDSALYLCASSSALGGNGGEQFFGPGTRLTVL.